Listed here are 6 T cell receptor beta chains from one sample, sequenced in a study of cytomegalovirus exposure and HLA in healthy donors. PCR primers comprised 60 Vbeta and 13 Jbeta primers. Data came from immunoSEQ multiplex PCR; TCRdb stores just in-frame clones and leaves some out. This table has about 190,000 clones, roughly 77% appearing once. The sample consisted of PBMCs. Every receptor here comes from a man in his thirties or forties in good health and CMV-seropositive.

V is TRBV7-8 and J is TRBJ2-2; 9 bases line up with TRBD2. V gave up 5 bases and J gave up 2 bases; unmatched junction bases: 9. CDR1 is SGHVS and CDR2 is FQNEAQ in the germline V gene. The CDR3 loop spans 17 amino acids. The CDR3, as DNA: TGTGCCAGCAGCCCAACCTCTAGCGGGGCAAACACCGGGGAGCTGTTTTTT. Encoded protein: CASSPTSSGANTGELFF.

The chain recombines TRBV5-1 with TRBJ2-4; the match to TRBD1 covers 10 bases. CDR1 is SGHRS and CDR2 is YFSETQ in the germline V gene. Trimming took 4 bases from V and 7 from J; bases not matched to a gene: 5. The CDR3 loop spans 14 amino acids. CDR3 in DNA: TGCGCCAGCAGCCCCCGGACAGGGGGGAACATTCAGTACTTC. It translates to CASSPRTGGNIQYF.

The chain carries TRBV12-5 and TRBJ2-1, with D unresolved. Trimming took 5 bases from V and 2 from J, leaving 16 bases between them. The CDR3 runs to 16 residues. The germline CDR1 and CDR2 sequences are LGHNT and FRNRAP. CDR3 in amino acids: CASGITRLAAYNEQFF. The CDR3 DNA reads as TGTGCTAGTGGTATTACTCGGTTGGCGGCCTACAATGAGCAGTTCTTC.

This chain joins TRBV7-2 and TRBJ1-5, with 7 bases aligning to TRBD1. This CDR3 is 14 amino acids long. Germline lookup yields CDR1 SGHTA and CDR2 FQGNSA. The V and J ends lost 5 bases and 4 bases, in that order; junction bases with no gene match: 5. For the CDR3, the DNA is TGTGCCAGCAGCGCCAGACAGGGAAATCAGCCCCAGCATTTT. Its protein product is CASSARQGNQPQHF.

V usage is TRBV21-1 and J usage is TRBJ2-5; TRBD1 was called by the table and not checked on the DNA. The J call is doubtful: the DNA matches TRBJ2-7 better. TRBV21-1 counts as a pseudogene. The CDR3 is 16 residues long. Here the CDR3 DNA reads TGTGCCAGCAGCAAAGCCCCACTGGGACAGGGATTCGAGCAGTACTTC. This gives the protein CASSKAPLGQGFEQYF.

CDR3 coding DNA: TGTGCCAGTAGTACCATAGCGGGGGTGGGCACAGATACGCAGTATTTT. The encoded protein is CASSTIAGVGTDTQYF. This rearrangement joins TRBV19 to TRBJ2-3, with TRBD2 identical over 9 bases. Germline lookup yields CDR1 LNHDA and CDR2 SQIVND (reference sequence). Losses at the gene ends were 4 bases for V and 1 base for J; bases not matched to a gene: 6. This CDR3 has 16 residues.